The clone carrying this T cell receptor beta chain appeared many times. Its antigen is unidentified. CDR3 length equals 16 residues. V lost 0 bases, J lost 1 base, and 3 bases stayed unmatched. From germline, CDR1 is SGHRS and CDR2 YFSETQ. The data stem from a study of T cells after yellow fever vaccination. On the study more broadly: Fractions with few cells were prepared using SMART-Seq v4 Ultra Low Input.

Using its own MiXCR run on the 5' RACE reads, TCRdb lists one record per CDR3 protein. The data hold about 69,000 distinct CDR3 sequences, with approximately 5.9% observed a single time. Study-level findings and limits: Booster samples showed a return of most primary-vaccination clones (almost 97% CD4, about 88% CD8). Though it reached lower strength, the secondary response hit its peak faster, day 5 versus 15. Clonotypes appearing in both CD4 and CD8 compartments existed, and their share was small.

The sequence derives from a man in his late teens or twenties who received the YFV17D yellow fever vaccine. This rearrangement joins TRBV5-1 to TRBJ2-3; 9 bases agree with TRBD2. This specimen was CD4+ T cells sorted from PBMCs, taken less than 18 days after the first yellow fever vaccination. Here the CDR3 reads CASSLGASGGTDTQYF. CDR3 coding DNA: TGCGCCAGCAGCTTGGGAGCTAGCGGGGGCACAGATACGCAGTATTTT.